This T cell receptor (beta chain) was retrieved from a study of blood T cell repertoires in COVID-19. Participants were aged 18 to 89 years, lived in under 25 US areas, and enrolled virtually. The method was immunoSEQ multiplex PCR; TCRdb's version includes in-frame clones alone and lacks a portion of them. The sample yields some 210,000 clones, 80% to 85% seen once. V dropped 5 bases and J dropped 13 bases, with 15 bases sitting between them. The CDR3 runs to 12 residues. Germline V gene lookup returns CDR1 MNHEY and CDR2 SVGAGI. The sample taken for sequencing was PBMCs or T cells enriched from blood (not recorded which). The sequence derives from a woman aged 50 to 60 with acute COVID-19. V is TRBV6-5 and J is TRBJ2-4, with D tentatively TRBD1 (6 bases). CDR3: CASSTLQGRQYF. The CDR3 region has the DNA TGTGCCAGCAGTACCCTACAGGGTCGACAGTACTTC.